This entry features one T cell receptor beta chain sequence. Its antigen is undetermined. The germline CDR1 and CDR2 sequences are LNHDA and SQIVND (reference sequence). This CDR3 has 14 residues. V lost 9 bases to trimming and J lost 1 base, with 12 bases between them. The time point denotes: week 5, during vaccination. The content of each vaccine dose was 300 ug of mutant IDH1 20-mer peptide, and topical imiquimod accompanied it. This sample was included in a study of a mutant IDH1 vaccine in newly diagnosed glioma. The wider study: Patients began vaccination 4-6 weeks after radiotherapy alone, or with temozolomide cycles. Of the patients given treatment, around 60% were male and around 38% were female, and a mean age of approximately 40 years was recorded. Antecedent treatment encompassed radiotherapy, temozolomide, or their combination; the majority received both.

TCRdb keeps only in-frame clones here, not all; method: immunoSEQ multiplex PCR. The sample consists of 40,000 or so clones, about 84% of them appearing once. Whole-study results and caveats: Pseudoprogression apparently tracked independently of changes in top peripheral T cell clonotypes.

The chain recombines TRBV19 with TRBJ2-2; D is unclear. Sample: PBMCs, taken from a glioma patient whose treatment included an IDH1 peptide vaccine. This TCR was sampled from a man aged 35-49 years with glioma. The CDR3 region is CASLKQKNTGELFF. The CDR3 DNA reads as TGTGCCAGCTTAAAGCAGAAGAACACCGGGGAGCTGTTTTTT.